The 26 T cell receptor beta chains below were found in one sample sequenced in a study of blood T cell repertoires in COVID-19. Assay: immunoSEQ multiplex PCR; the TCRdb copy retains only in-frame clones and omits some. Of about 230,000 clones in the sample, about 85% were seen once. The sequenced sample was peripheral blood. These receptors all come from a middle-aged man with acute or convalescent COVID-19.

V gene TRBV6-6 combines with J gene TRBJ1-1; D possibly corresponds to TRBD1 (6 bases). CDR3 length equals 16 residues. The germline V and J ends were trimmed by 3 bases and 1 base, with 15 bases remaining between them. Germline loops: CDR1 MNHNY, CDR2 SVGAGI (reference sequence). The CDR3 protein is CASSYRLGGGNTEAFF. CDR3 DNA: TGTGCCAGCAGTTATCGTTTAGGGGGTGGGAACACTGAAGCTTTCTTT.

The count of this clone is one. The gene calls are TRBV5-4 and TRBJ1-1, with D possibly matching TRBD1 (5 bases). Trimming left V 4 bases short and J 2 bases short, with 9 bases between. Germline assignment: CDR1 SGHNT and CDR2 YYREEE (reference sequence). This CDR3 contains 13 residues. The CDR3 is CASSADINTEAFF. The CDR3 nucleotides are TGTGCCAGCAGCGCGGACATTAACACTGAAGCTTTCTTT. The full variable domain, completed using reference TRBV5-4 and TRBJ1-1, is ETGVTQSPTHLIKTRGQQVTLRCSSQSGHNTVSWYQQALGQGPQFIFQYYREEENGRGNFPPRFSGLQFPNYSSELNVNALELDDSALYLCASSADINTEAFFGQGTRLTVV.

V usage is TRBV12-3 or TRBV12-4 and J usage is TRBJ2-7; TRBD1 matches at 7 bases. The CDR3 sequence is 10 residues long. The CDR3 bases are TGTGTACAGGGGATTTACGAGCAGTACTTC. Protein: CVQGIYEQYF.

The J gene is TRBJ1-2, the V gene TRBV7-2, with 9 bases lining up with TRBD1. CDR1 and CDR2 (germline): SGHTA, FQGNSA. The CDR3 is made up of 14 amino acids. The J segment lost 8 bases and the V segment lost 5 bases, leaving 9 bases of the junction unmatched. CDR3 protein: CASSPSPGQGGYTF. The CDR3 coding sequence is TGTGCCAGCAGCCCAAGTCCGGGACAGGGAGGCTACACCTTC.

The chain combines TRBV29-1 with TRBJ2-5; weak D call: TRBD1 (5 bases). Germline V gene data show CDR1 as SQVTM and CDR2 as ANQGSEA. The CDR3 consists of 13 residues. V was clipped by 4 bases and J by 0 bases, with 9 bases between them. CDR3 nucleotide sequence: TGCAGCGTTGGACAGACCTACCAAGAGACCCAGTACTTC. Protein product: CSVGQTYQETQYF.

This clone was picked up a small number of times. V is TRBV30 and J is TRBJ2-7; tentatively, D is TRBD2 (5 bases). V was trimmed by 6 bases and J by 4 bases, leaving 19 bases between them. Germline V gene lookup returns CDR1 GTSNPN and CDR2 SVGIG (reference sequence). The CDR3 contains 14 residues. The CDR3 DNA reads as TGTGCCTGCTCGGGAAGGAATGCGGGTTACGAGCAGTACTTC. As protein: CACSGRNAGYEQYF.

The V gene is TRBV5-6, the J gene TRBJ1-2; 8 positions agree with TRBD1. J lost 0 bases, V lost 4 bases, and 8 bases had no gene match. The CDR3 covers 16 residues. Germline assignment: CDR1 SGHDT and CDR2 YYEEEE. Here the CDR3 reads CASSTDRGRANYGYTF. CDR3 bases: TGTGCCAGCAGCACAGACAGGGGCCGAGCTAACTATGGCTACACCTTC. Looking up the rest from reference TRBV5-6 and TRBJ1-2 gives the full variable domain: DAGVTQSPTHLIKTRGQQVTLRCSPKSGHDTVSWYQQALGQGPQFIFQYYEEEERQRGNFPDRFSGHQFPNYSSELNVNALLLGDSALYLCASSTDRGRANYGYTFGSGTRLTVV.

The chain couples TRBV9 to TRBJ1-1, with 7 bases identical to TRBD1. CDR3 length: 13 residues. Looked up from germline, CDR1 is SGDLS and CDR2 is YYNGEE. Trimming took 2 bases from V and 4 from J; bases not matched to a gene: 2. CDR3 region: CASSVTGATEAFF. DNA of the CDR3: TGTGCCAGCAGCGTTACAGGGGCCACTGAAGCTTTCTTT. Full variable domain (outside the CDR3, taken from reference TRBV9 and TRBJ1-1): DSGVTQTPKHLITATGQRVTLRCSPRSGDLSVYWYQQSLDQGLQFLIQYYNGEERAKGNILERFSAQQFPDLHSELNLSSLELGDSALYFCASSVTGATEAFFGQGTRLTVV.

The V gene is TRBV7-2, the J gene TRBJ1-6; 9 bases agree with TRBD1. The CDR3 extends over 15 amino acids. Germline V CDR1 and CDR2: SGHTA, FQGNSA. V gave up 4 bases and J gave up 7 bases; unmatched junction bases: 5. In nucleotides, the CDR3 is TGTGCCAGCAGCTCCACCGACAGGGGGAATTCACCCCTCCACTTT. Its protein product is CASSSTDRGNSPLHF.

V is TRBV10-3 and J is TRBJ1-5; 9 bases agree with TRBD1. V trimming: 6 bases; J trimming: 4 bases; junction bases outside the gene matches: 7. Germline V CDR1 and CDR2: ENHRY, SYGVKD. This CDR3 spans 15 amino acids. CDR3 coding DNA: TGTGCCATCAGACCGGACAGGGGTGGGAATCAGCCCCAGCATTTT. As protein: CAIRPDRGGNQPQHF.

The chain has TRBV28 and TRBJ1-1, with a possible D match to TRBD1 (6 bases). Trimming took 6 bases from V and 6 from J, leaving 11 bases between them. Germline V gene data show CDR1 as MDHEN and CDR2 as SYDVKM. The CDR3 is made up of 12 amino acids. In DNA form, the CDR3 reads TGTGCCAGCAGGAAACAGGGCTCTGAAGCTTTCTTT. Amino acids: CASRKQGSEAFF.

This chain connects TRBV27 to TRBJ1-2, with 11 positions matching TRBD1. Germline-derived CDR1 and CDR2 are MNHEY and SMNVEV (reference sequence). This CDR3 spans 13 amino acids. After removal of 5 bases from V and 12 bases from J, the junction contained 8 bases not matched to a gene. CDR3 region: CASSPWTGGRDTF. The CDR3 DNA reads as TGTGCCAGCAGTCCCTGGACAGGGGGCCGAGACACCTTC.

This sequence joins TRBV7-9 and TRBJ2-3; the match to TRBD2 covers 7 bases. The J segment lost 3 bases and the V segment lost 4 bases, leaving 10 bases of the junction unmatched. The V gene's germline CDR1 is SEHNR and CDR2 FQNEAQ (reference sequence). The CDR3 is 16 residues long. CDR3 DNA: TGTGCCAGCAGCTCCTTTTTAGCGGGTAATACAGATACGCAGTATTTT. Amino acids: CASSSFLAGNTDTQYF.

This sequence joins TRBV4-2 and TRBJ2-1; 13 bases are a match to TRBD2. The V segment lost 4 bases and the J segment 9 bases; nucleotides outside the gene matches: 9. The V gene's germline CDR1 is LGHNA and CDR2 YNFKEQ. The CDR3 is 16 residues long. This CDR3 is CASSPRLAGGSSEQFF. The CDR3 bases are TGTGCCAGCAGCCCCCGACTAGCGGGGGGTAGTAGTGAGCAGTTCTTC.

This clone was observed a single time. This chain links TRBV12-3 or TRBV12-4 with TRBJ1-1; D remains ambiguous. The CDR3 runs 11 residues. Trimming stripped 7 bases from V and 2 bases from J, with 5 bases between. The CDR3 region is CASKLNTEAFF. DNA for the CDR3: TGTGCCAGCAAACTAAACACTGAAGCTTTCTTT.

The rearrangement links TRBV30 to TRBJ1-2, with D perhaps TRBD1 (5 bases). Trimming removed 4 bases from V and 5 bases from J, with 20 bases in between. The germline gives CDR1 GTSNPN, CDR2 SVGIG (reference sequence). The CDR3 spans 15 residues. The CDR3, as DNA: TGTGCCTGGATGCGGGAATCGGGGACTACATATGGCTACACCTTC. This codes for CAWMRESGTTYGYTF.

This clone was detected only a few times. The CDR3 here is CASSPDRYQPQHF. The CDR3 DNA sequence: TGTGCCAGCTCACCCGACAGGTACCAGCCCCAGCATTTT. The chain has TRBV18 and TRBJ1-5, with a weak D call TRBD1 (6 bases). CDR3 length equals 13 residues. Germline-derived CDR1 and CDR2 are KGHSH and LQKENI. V lost 3 bases to trimming and J lost 7 bases, with 10 bases between them.

The chain couples TRBV5-1 to TRBJ1-4; the match to TRBD1 covers 9 bases. Germline V CDR1 and CDR2: SGHRS, YFSETQ. The CDR3 consists of 15 residues. V trimming: 1 base; J trimming: 2 bases; junction bases outside the gene matches: 0. CDR3 DNA sequence: TGCGCCAGCAGCTTGACAGGGGGCACTAATGAAAAACTGTTTTTT. It codes for CASSLTGGTNEKLFF.

This chain connects TRBV15 to TRBJ2-3; possibly TRBD1 for D (6 bases). CDR3 size: 17 residues. Germline V CDR1 and CDR2: LNHNV, YYDKDF (reference sequence). The V end was cut by 1 base, the J end by 0 bases, with 14 bases between. The CDR3 reads CATSRADSGASTDTQYF. CDR3 sequence (DNA): TGTGCCACCAGCAGAGCGGACAGCGGTGCTAGCACAGATACGCAGTATTTT.

V gene TRBV19 combines with J gene TRBJ1-1, with TRBD1 identical over 12 bases. Germline CDR1 is LNHDA and CDR2 is SQIVND (reference sequence). V lost 6 bases and J lost 5; bases outside the gene matches: 10. CDR3 size: 16 residues. This chain's CDR3 is CASRAEGQGARTEAFF. CDR3 coding DNA: TGTGCCAGTAGGGCCGAGGGACAGGGGGCGCGAACTGAAGCTTTCTTT.

The V gene is TRBV19, the J gene TRBJ1-1; possibly TRBD1 for D (5 bases). Germline CDR1 is LNHDA and CDR2 is SQIVND (reference sequence). The CDR3 is made up of 12 amino acids. V was pared by 5 bases and J by 5 bases, with 9 bases between. CDR3 nucleotide sequence: TGTGCCAGTAGTGGCAGGGATACTGAAGCTTTCTTT. Its translation: CASSGRDTEAFF.

The CDR3 region has the DNA TGTGCCAGCAGCCTTGCGGGGAGGGGTTCCGATGAGCAGTTCTTC. Protein sequence: CASSLAGRGSDEQFF. The J gene is TRBJ2-1, the V gene TRBV11-1; 7 positions agree with TRBD2. The CDR3 consists of 15 residues. The germline V gene encodes CDR1 SGHAT and CDR2 FQDESV (reference sequence). V shed 5 bases and J 8 bases; nucleotides not matched to a gene: 12.

This chain connects TRBV3-1 (or the pseudogene TRBV3-2) to TRBJ1-1, with TRBD1 identical over 9 bases. The length of the CDR3 is 14 residues. Germline CDR1 reads LGHDT; CDR2 reads YNNKEL (reference sequence). J gave up 11 bases and V 4 bases, and 11 bases lay outside the gene matches. Here the CDR3 DNA reads TGTGCCAGCAGCCTCCCGGGACAGGGAGTTGGGGCTTTCTTT. Amino acids: CASSLPGQGVGAFF.

This clone was seen a few times. This chain joins TRBV27 and TRBJ2-1; 10 nucleotides line up with TRBD2. Germline trimming cut 5 bases from V and 0 bases from J; bases unmatched to any gene: 7. The CDR3 loop spans 17 amino acids. Germline values: CDR1 MNHEY, CDR2 SMNVEV (reference sequence). The CDR3 is CASSGSSGGISYNEQFF. The CDR3 bases are TGTGCCAGCAGTGGGTCTAGCGGGGGTATCTCCTACAATGAGCAGTTCTTC.

The gene calls are TRBV30 and TRBJ2-4, with 8 nucleotides matching TRBD1. Trimming took 2 bases from V and 3 from J; bases not matched to a gene: 12. Germline loops: CDR1 GTSNPN, CDR2 SVGIG (reference sequence). The CDR3 loop spans 17 amino acids. The DNA of the CDR3 is TGTGCCTGGAGTCCCAGACAGGGGAATTTGGGCAAAAACATTCAGTACTTC. Protein sequence: CAWSPRQGNLGKNIQYF.

The chain uses TRBV28 and TRBJ1-4, with no clear D. V lost 4 bases to trimming and J lost 3 bases, with 9 bases between them. The germline V gene encodes CDR1 MDHEN and CDR2 SYDVKM. The CDR3 is 14 residues long. CDR3 amino acids: CASSSASANEKLFF. Here the CDR3 DNA reads TGTGCCAGCAGTTCAGCGTCGGCTAATGAAAAACTGTTTTTT.